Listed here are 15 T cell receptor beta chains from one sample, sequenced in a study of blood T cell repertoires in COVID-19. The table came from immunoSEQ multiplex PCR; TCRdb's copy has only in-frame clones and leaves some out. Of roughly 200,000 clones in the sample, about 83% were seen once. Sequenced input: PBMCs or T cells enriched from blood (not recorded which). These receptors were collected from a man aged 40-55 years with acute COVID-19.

CDR3 DNA: TGTGCCAGCAGTTTATCGAGAGGGTTTCGAGAGACCCAGTACTTC. Translating gives CASSLSRGFRETQYF. The chain links TRBV27 to TRBJ2-5, with D perhaps TRBD2 (5 bases). V was shortened by 0 bases and J by 4 bases, with 12 bases between the two germline ends. Looked up from germline, CDR1 is MNHEY and CDR2 is SMNVEV (reference sequence). This CDR3 has 15 amino acids.

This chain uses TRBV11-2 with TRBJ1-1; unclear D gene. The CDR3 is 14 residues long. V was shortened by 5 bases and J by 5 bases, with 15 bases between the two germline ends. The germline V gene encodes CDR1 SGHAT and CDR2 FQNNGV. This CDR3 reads CASSDWLAGTEAFF. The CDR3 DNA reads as TGTGCCAGCAGCGATTGGCTCGCGGGGACTGAAGCTTTCTTT.

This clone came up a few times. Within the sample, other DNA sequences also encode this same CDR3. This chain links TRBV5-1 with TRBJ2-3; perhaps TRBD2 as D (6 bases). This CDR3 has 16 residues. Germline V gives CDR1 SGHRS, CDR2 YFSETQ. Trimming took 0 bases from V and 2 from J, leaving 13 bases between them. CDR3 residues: CASSLGGLGPTDTQYF. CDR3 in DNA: TGCGCCAGCAGCTTGGGGGGACTGGGCCCCACAGATACGCAGTATTTT.

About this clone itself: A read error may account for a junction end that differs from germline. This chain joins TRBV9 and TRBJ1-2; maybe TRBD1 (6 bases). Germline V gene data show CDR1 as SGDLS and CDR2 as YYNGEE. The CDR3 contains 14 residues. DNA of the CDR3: TGTGCCAGCAGCCCTCAGGGGCACCTCTATGACTACACCTTC. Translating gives CASSPQGHLYDYTF.

The CDR3 bases are TGCAGCGCCAAGGACAGGGATAGGGGCTTTGGAAACACCATATATTTT. This gives the protein CSAKDRDRGFGNTIYF. The chain has TRBV29-1 and TRBJ1-3; 8 bases align to TRBD1. There are 16 residues in the CDR3. Germline trimming cut 7 bases from V and 3 bases from J; bases unmatched to any gene: 14. Germline CDR1 SQVTM, CDR2 ANQGSEA. Full variable domain (outside the CDR3, taken from reference TRBV29-1 and TRBJ1-3): SAVISQKPSRDICQRGTSLTIQCQVDSQVTMMFWYRQQPGQSLTLIATANQGSEATYESGFVIDKFPISRPNLTFSTLTVSNMSPEDSSIYLCSAKDRDRGFGNTIYFGEGSWLTVV.

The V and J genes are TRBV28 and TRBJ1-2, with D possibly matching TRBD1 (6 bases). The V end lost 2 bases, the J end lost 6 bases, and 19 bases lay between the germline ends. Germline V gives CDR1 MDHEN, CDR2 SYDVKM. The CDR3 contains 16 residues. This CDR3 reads CASSLNPVRGYHGYTF. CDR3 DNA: TGTGCCAGCAGTTTAAACCCTGTCAGGGGTTACCATGGCTACACCTTC.

The CDR3 loop is CASALKAGHQPQHF. The CDR3 nucleotides read TGTGCCAGCGCCCTGAAGGCAGGTCATCAGCCCCAGCATTTT. The V and J genes are TRBV28 and TRBJ1-5; D ambiguous. Trimming pared 8 bases from V and 5 bases from J, leaving 16 bases between. This CDR3 comprises 14 residues. CDR1 is MDHEN, CDR2 SYDVKM, per germline.

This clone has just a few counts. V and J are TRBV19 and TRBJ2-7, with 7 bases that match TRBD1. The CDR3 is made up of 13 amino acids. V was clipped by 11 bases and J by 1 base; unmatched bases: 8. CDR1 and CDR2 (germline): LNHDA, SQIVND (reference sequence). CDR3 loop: CAVGPGGSYEQYF. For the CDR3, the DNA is TGTGCCGTTGGGCCAGGGGGTTCCTACGAGCAGTACTTC.

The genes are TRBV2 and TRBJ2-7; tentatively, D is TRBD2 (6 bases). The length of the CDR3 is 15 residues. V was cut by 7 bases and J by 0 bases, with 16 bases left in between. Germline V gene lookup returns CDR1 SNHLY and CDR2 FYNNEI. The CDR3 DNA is TGTGCCAGCAACCGGGGAGGAAAAAGCTCCTACGAGCAGTACTTC. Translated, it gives CASNRGGKSSYEQYF.

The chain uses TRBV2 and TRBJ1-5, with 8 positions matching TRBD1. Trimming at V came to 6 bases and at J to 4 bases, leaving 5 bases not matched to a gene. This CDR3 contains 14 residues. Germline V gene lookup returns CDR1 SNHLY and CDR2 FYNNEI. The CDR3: CASRHDRGNQPQHF. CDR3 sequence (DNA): TGTGCCAGCAGGCACGACAGGGGAAATCAGCCCCAGCATTTT.

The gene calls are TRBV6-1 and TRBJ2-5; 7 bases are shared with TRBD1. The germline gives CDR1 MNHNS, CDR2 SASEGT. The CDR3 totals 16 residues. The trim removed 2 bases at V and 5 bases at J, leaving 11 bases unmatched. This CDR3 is CASSEQAGGKGETQYF. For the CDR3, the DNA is TGTGCCAGCAGTGAACAGGCAGGGGGTAAGGGGGAGACCCAGTACTTC.

The DNA of the CDR3 is TGTGCCAGCAGCCCTCATAGACTAGGCGATGAGCAGTTCTTC. Amino acids: CASSPHRLGDEQFF. The chain couples TRBV13 to TRBJ2-1; tentative D call: TRBD2 (6 bases). Between the trimmed V and J ends, which lost 5 bases and 8 bases, there was a span of 16 bases. Germline assignment: CDR1 PRHDT and CDR2 FYEKMQ (reference sequence). This CDR3 is 14 amino acids long.

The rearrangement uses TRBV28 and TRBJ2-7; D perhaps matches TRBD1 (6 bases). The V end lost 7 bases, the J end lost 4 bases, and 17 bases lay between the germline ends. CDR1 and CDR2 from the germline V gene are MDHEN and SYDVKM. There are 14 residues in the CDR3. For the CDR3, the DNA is TGTGCCAGCACCAGACAGGTCCTTTTGTACGAGCAGTACTTC. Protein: CASTRQVLLYEQYF.

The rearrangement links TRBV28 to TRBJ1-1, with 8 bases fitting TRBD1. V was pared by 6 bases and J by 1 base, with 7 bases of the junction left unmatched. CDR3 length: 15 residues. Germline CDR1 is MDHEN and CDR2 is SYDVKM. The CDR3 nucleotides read TGTGCCAGCAGCCCCGCCGGGACAGGGAACACTGAAGCTTTCTTT. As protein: CASSPAGTGNTEAFF.

The DNA of the CDR3 is TGTGCCACCAGTGACTCTGGACAGGGGGGCACTGAAGCTTTCTTT. Translating gives CATSDSGQGGTEAFF. The rearrangement links TRBV24-1 to TRBJ1-1; TRBD1 matches at 10 bases. The V gene end was trimmed by 4 bases and the J gene end by 4 bases; junction bases not matched to a gene: 5. The CDR3 has 15 residues. Germline values: CDR1 KGHDR, CDR2 SFDVKD.